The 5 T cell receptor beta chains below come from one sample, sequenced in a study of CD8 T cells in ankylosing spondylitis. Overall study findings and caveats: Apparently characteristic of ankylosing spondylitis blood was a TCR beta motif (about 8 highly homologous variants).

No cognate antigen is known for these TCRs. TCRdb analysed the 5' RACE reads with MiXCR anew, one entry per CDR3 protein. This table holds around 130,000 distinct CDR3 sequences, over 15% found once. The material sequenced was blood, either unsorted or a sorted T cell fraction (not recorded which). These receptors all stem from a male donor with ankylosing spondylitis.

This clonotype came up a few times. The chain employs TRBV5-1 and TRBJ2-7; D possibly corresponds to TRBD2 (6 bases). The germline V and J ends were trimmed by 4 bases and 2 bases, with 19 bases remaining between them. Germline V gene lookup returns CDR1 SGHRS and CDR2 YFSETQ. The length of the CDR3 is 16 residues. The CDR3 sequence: CASSPPGLAETYEQYF. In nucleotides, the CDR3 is TGCGCCAGCAGCCCCCCCGGATTAGCGGAGACCTACGAGCAGTACTTC.

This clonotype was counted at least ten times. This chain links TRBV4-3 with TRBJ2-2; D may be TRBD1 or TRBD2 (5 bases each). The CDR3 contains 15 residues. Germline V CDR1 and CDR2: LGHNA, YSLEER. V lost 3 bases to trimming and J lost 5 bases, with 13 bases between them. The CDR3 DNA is TGCGCCAGCAGCCAGGGGGTCAGCTCAACCGGGGAGCTGTTTTTT. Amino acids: CASSQGVSSTGELFF.

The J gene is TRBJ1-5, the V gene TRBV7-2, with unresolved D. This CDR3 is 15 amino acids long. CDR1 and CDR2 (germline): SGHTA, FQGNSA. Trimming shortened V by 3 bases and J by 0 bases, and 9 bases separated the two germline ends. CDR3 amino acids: CASSFLSDSNQPQHF. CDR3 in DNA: TGTGCCAGCAGCTTCCTAAGTGATAGCAATCAGCCCCAGCATTTT.

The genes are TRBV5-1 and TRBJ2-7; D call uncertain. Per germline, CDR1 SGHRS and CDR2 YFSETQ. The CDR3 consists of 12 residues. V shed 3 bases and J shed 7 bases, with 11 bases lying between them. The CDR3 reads CASSSPEEEQYF. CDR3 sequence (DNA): TGCGCCAGCAGCTCCCCCGAGGAGGAGCAGTACTTC.

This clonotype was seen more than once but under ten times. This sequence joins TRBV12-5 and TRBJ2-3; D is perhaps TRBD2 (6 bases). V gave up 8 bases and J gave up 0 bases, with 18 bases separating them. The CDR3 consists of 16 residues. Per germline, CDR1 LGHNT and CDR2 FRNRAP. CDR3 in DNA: TGTGCTAGTTCACCCGAGCGGGCGTCTAGCACAGATACGCAGTATTTT. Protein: CASSPERASSTDTQYF.